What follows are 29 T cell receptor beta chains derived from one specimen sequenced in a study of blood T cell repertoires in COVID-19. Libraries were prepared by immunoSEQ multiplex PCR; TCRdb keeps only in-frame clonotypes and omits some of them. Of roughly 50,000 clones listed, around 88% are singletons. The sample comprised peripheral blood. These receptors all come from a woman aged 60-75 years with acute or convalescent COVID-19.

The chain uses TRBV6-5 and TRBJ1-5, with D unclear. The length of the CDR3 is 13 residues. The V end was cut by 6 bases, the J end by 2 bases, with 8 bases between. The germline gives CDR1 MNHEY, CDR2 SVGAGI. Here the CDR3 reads CASSQTGNQPQHF. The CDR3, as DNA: TGTGCCAGCAGCCAAACAGGCAATCAGCCCCAGCATTTT.

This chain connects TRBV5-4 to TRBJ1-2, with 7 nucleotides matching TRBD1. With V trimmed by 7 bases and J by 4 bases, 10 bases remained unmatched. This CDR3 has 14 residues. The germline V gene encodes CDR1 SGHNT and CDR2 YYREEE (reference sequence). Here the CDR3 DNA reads TGTGCCAGCCGGAATATAGGGGGCGCCTATGGCTACACCTTC. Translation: CASRNIGGAYGYTF. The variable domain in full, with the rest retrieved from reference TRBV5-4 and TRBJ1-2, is ETGVTQSPTHLIKTRGQQVTLRCSSQSGHNTVSWYQQALGQGPQFIFQYYREEENGRGNFPPRFSGLQFPNYSSELNVNALELDDSALYLCASRNIGGAYGYTFGSGTRLTVV.

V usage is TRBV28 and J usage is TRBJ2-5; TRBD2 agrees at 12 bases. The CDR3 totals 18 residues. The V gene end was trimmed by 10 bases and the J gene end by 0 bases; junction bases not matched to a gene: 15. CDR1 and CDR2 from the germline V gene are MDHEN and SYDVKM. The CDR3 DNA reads TGTGCCAACACTTCCAGACTAGCGGGGGTCTACAACCAAGAGACCCAGTACTTC. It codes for CANTSRLAGVYNQETQYF.

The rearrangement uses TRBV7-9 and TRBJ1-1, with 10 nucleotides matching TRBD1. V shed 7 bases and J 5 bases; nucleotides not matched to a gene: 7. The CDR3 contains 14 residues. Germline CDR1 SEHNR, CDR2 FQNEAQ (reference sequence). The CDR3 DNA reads TGTGCCAGCACGCCGACAGGGGGCGGGACTGAAGCTTTCTTT. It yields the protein CASTPTGGGTEAFF.

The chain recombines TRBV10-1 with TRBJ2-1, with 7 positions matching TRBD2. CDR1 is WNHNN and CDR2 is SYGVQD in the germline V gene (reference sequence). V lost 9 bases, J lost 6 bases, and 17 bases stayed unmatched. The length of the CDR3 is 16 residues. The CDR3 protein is CARASNGAGAINEQFF. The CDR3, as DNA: TGCGCCAGGGCCTCCAATGGGGCGGGAGCCATCAATGAGCAGTTCTTC.

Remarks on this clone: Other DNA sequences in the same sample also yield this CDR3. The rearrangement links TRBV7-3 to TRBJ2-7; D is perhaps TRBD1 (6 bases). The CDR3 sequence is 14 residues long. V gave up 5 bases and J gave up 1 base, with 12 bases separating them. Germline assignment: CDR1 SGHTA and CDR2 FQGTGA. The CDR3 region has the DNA TGTGCCAGCAGCCCAGGTACAGGGTCCTACGAGCAGTACTTC. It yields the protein CASSPGTGSYEQYF.

This CDR3 reads CASSPDGGLAVVGELFF. CDR3 coding DNA: TGTGCCAGCAGCCCGGACGGGGGACTAGCAGTAGTCGGGGAGCTGTTTTTT. The chain carries TRBV9 and TRBJ2-2; 9 positions match TRBD2. Unmatched junction bases numbered 14, after V lost 4 bases and J lost 7 bases. Germline V gene lookup returns CDR1 SGDLS and CDR2 YYNGEE. The CDR3 covers 17 residues.

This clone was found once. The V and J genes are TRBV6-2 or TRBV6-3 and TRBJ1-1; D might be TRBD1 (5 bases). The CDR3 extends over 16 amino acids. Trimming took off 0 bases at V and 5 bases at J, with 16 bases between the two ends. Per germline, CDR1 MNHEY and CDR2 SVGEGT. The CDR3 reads CASSYSAGLLVTEAFF. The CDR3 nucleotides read TGTGCCAGCAGTTACTCGGCAGGGCTTTTGGTTACTGAAGCTTTCTTT.

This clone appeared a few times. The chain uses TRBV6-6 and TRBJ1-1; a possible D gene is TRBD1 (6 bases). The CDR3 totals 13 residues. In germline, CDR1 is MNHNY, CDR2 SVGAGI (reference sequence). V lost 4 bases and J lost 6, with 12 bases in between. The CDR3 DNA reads TGTGCCAGCAGTTTCGGACAGACCCCTGAAGCTTTCTTT. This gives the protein CASSFGQTPEAFF.

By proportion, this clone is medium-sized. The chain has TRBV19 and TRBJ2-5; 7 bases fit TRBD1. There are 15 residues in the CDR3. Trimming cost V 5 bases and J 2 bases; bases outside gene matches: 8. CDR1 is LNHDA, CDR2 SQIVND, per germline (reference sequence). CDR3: CASSSDRDRQETQYF. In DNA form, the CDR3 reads TGTGCCAGTAGTTCCGACCGGGACAGACAAGAGACCCAGTACTTC.

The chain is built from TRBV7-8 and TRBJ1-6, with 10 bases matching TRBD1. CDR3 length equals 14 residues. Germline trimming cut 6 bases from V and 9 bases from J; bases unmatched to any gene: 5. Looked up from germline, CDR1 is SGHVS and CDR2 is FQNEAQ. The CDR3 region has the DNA TGTGCCAGCAGGGGACAGGGGATGGGTTCACCCCTCCACTTT. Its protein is CASRGQGMGSPLHF.

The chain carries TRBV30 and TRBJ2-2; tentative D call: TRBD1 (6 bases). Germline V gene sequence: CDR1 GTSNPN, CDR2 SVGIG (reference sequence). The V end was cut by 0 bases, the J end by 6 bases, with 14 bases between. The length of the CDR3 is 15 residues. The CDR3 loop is CAWSVQLGASGELFF. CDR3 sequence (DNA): TGTGCCTGGAGTGTACAATTGGGGGCGTCCGGGGAGCTGTTTTTT.

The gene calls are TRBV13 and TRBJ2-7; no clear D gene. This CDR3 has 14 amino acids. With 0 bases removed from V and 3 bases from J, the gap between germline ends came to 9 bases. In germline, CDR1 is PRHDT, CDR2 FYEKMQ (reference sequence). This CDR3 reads CASSLGRLSYEQYF. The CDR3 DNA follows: TGTGCCAGCAGCTTAGGCAGGCTGAGCTACGAGCAGTACTTC. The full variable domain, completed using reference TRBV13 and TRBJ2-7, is AAGVIQSPRHLIKEKRETATLKCYPIPRHDTVYWYQQGPGQDPQFLISFYEKMQSDKGSIPDRFSAQQFSDYHSELNMSSLELGDSALYFCASSLGRLSYEQYFGPGTRLTVT.

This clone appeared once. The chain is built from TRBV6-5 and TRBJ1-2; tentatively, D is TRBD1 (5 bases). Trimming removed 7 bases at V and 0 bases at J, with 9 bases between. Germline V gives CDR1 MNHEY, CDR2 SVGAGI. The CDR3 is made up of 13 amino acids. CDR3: CASTGGANYGYTF. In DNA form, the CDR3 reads TGTGCCAGCACGGGGGGGGCTAACTATGGCTACACCTTC.

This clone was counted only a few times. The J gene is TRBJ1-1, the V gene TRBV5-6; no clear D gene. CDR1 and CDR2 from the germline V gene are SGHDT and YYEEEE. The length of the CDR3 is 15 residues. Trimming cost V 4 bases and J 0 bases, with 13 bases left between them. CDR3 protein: CASSLPARMNTEAFF. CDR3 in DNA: TGTGCCAGCAGCCTCCCCGCTAGGATGAACACTGAAGCTTTCTTT.

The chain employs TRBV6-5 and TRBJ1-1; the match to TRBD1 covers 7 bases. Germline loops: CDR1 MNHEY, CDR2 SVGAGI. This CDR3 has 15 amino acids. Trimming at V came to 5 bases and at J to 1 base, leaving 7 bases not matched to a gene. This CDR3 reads CASSKRTGGNTEAFF. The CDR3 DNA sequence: TGTGCCAGCAGTAAAAGGACAGGAGGGAACACTGAAGCTTTCTTT.

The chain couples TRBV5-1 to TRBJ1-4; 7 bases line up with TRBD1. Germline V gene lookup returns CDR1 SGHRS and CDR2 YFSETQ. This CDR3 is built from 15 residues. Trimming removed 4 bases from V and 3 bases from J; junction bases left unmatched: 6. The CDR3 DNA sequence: TGCGCCAGCAGCGTACAGGGGATTGCTAATGAAAAACTGTTTTTT. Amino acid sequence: CASSVQGIANEKLFF.

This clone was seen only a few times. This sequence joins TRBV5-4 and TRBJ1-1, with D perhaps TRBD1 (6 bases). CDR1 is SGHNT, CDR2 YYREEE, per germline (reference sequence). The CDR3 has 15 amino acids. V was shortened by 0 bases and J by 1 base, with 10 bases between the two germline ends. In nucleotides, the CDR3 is TGTGCCAGCAGCTTGGATACAGGGAGGAACACTGAAGCTTTCTTT. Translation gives CASSLDTGRNTEAFF.

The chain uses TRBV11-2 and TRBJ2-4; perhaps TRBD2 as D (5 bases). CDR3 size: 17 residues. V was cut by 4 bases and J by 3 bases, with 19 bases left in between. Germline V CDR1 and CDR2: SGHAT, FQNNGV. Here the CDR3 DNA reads TGTGCCAGCAGCTCAGAAGGACTCCGGGTCCTCAAAAACATTCAGTACTTC. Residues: CASSSEGLRVLKNIQYF.

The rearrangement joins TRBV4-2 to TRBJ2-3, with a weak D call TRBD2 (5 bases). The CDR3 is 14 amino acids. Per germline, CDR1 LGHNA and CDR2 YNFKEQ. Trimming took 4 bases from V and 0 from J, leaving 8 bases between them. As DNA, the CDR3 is TGTGCCAGCAGCCGAACGGGAAGCACAGATACGCAGTATTTT. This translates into CASSRTGSTDTQYF.

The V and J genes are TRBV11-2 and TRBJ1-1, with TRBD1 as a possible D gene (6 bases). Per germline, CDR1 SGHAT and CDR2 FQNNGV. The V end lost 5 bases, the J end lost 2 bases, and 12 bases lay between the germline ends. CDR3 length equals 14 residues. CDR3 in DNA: TGTGCCAGCAGCCGGTTACAGGGAAACACTGAAGCTTTCTTT. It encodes CASSRLQGNTEAFF.

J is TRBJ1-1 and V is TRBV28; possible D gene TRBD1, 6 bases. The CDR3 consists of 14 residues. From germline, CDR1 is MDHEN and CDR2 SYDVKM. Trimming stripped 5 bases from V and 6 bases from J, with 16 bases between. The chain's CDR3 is CASSPPRGPAEAFF. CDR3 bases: TGTGCCAGCAGTCCCCCCAGGGGTCCCGCTGAAGCTTTCTTT.

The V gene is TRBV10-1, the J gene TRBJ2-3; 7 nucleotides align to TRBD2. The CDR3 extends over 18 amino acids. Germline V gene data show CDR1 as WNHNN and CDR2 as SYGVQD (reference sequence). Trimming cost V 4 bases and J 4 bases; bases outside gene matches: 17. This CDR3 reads CASSGSPGGRGPPDTQYF. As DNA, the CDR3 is TGCGCCAGCAGTGGAAGTCCCGGAGGGAGGGGTCCTCCAGATACGCAGTATTTT.

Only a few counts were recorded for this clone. This chain's CDR3 is CASSSGILRTEAFF. The CDR3, as DNA: TGTGCCAGCAGCTCGGGGATTTTGAGGACTGAAGCTTTCTTT. The chain has TRBV7-2 and TRBJ1-1; no firm D call. The CDR3 loop spans 14 amino acids. Germline V gene data show CDR1 as SGHTA and CDR2 as FQGNSA. V was pared by 4 bases and J by 5 bases, with 14 bases between.

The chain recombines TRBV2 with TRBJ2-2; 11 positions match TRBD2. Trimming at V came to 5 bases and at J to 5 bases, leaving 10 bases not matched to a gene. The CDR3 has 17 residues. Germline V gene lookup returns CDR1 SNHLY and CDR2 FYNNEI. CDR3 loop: CASSPSRLAGPTGELFF. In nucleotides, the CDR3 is TGTGCCAGCAGTCCCTCTCGACTAGCGGGACCGACCGGGGAGCTGTTTTTT. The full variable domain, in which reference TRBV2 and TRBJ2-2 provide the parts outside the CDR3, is EPEVTQTPSHQVTQMGQEVILRCVPISNHLYFYWYRQILGQKVEFLVSFYNNEISEKSEIFDDQFSVERPDGSNFTLKIRSTKLEDSAMYFCASSPSRLAGPTGELFFGEGSRLTVL.

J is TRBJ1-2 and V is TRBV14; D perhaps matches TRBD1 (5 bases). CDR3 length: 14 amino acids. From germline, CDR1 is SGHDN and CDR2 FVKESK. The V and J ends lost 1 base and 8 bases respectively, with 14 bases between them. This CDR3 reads CASSQGSVRGGYTF. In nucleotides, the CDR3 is TGTGCCAGCAGCCAAGGTTCTGTTAGGGGAGGCTACACCTTC.

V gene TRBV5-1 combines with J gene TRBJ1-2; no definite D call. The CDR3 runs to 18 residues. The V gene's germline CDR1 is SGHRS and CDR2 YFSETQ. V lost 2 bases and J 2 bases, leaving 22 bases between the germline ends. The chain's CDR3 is CASSLGRSGITRNYGYTF. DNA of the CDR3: TGCGCCAGCAGCTTAGGACGCTCGGGGATCACCCGCAACTATGGCTACACCTTC.

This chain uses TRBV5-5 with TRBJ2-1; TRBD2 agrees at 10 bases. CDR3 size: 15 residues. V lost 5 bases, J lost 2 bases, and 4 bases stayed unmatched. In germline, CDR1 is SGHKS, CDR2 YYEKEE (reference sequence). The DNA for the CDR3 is TGTGCCAGCAGTCTAGCGGGAGCTCCCTACAATGAGCAGTTCTTC. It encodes CASSLAGAPYNEQFF.

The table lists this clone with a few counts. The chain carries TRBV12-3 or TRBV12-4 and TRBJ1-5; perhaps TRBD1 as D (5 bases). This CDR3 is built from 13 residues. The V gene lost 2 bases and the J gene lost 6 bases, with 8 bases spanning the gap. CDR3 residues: CASSLQGTQPQHF. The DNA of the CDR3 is TGTGCCAGCAGTTTACAGGGTACTCAGCCCCAGCATTTT.